This T cell receptor beta chain was retrieved from a study of breast tumors, draining lymph nodes, adjacent tissues. The study, taken as a whole, reports: Tumors had less TCR diversity than lymph nodes, more than nontumor tissue. Compared with basal-like, luminal-like tumors shared significantly more repertoire with nontumor tissue.

The lymph nodes were axillary draining lymph nodes from breast cancer patients. This clonotype showed up many times. The antigen is not known. TCRdb ran MiXCR on the multiplex PCR reads and lists one entry per CDR3 protein. The data contain about 200,000 distinct CDR3 sequences, approximately 30% of them singletons. The CDR3 contains 16 residues. Unmatched junction bases numbered 4, after V lost 2 bases and J lost 0 bases. Germline lookup yields CDR1 KGHSH and CDR2 LQKENI. This TCR derives from a female donor with breast cancer. Some clones in this sample may be carry-over from other donors' samples. The sample consisted of axillary lymph node tissue. The chain is built from TRBV18 and TRBJ1-5; TRBD1 agrees at 7 bases. CDR3 sequence: CASSPFGQDSNQPQHF. The CDR3 DNA sequence: TGTGCCAGCTCACCATTTGGACAGGATAGCAATCAGCCCCAGCATTTT.